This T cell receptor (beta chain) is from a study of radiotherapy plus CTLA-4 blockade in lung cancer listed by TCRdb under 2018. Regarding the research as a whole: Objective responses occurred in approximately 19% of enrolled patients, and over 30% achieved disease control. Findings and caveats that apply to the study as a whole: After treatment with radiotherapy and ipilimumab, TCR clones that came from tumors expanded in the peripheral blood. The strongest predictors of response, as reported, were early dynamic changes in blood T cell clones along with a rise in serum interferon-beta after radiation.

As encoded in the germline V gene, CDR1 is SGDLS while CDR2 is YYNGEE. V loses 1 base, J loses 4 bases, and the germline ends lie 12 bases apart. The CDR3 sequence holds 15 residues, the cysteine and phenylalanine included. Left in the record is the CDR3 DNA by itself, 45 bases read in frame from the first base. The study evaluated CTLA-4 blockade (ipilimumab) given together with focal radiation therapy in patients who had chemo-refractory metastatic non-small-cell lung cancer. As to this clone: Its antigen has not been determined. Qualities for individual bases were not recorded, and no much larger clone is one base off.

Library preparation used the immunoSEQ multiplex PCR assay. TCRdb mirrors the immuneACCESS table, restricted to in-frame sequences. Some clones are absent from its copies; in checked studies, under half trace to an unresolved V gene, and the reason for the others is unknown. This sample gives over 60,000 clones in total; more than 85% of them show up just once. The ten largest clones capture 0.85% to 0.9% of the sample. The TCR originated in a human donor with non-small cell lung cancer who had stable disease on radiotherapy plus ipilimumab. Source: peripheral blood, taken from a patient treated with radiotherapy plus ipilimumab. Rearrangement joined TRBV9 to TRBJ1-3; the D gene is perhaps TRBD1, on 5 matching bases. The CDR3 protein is CASSVSFGGGNTIYF. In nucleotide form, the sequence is TGTGCCAGCAGCGTATCCTTTGGGGGGGGAAACACCATATATTTT.